This T cell receptor (beta chain) was captured by sequencing in a study of T cell responses to AZD1222 COVID-19 vaccine (dated by TCRdb to the early 2020s). As for the study more broadly: TCR sequencing covered more than 230 trial participants: some 210 given two doses of AZD1222 and approximately 26 given two doses of MenACWY control vaccine. Trial participants were enrolled into age subgroups of 18-55, 56-69 and 70-plus years, which contained around 150, 29 and 61 TCR-sequenced participants, respectively. Overall study outcomes, separate from this receptor: Reportedly, almost half of the unique spike-specific TCRs recognized epitopes lying outside the regions that are mutated in the B.1.351 and B.1.1.7 variants. Because no samples from the day 14 peak response were available, repertoires could be characterized only after the peak T cell response. In the small 56-69-year group, the increase in depth fell short of significance, most likely because of low power. Conclusions about previously exposed vaccinees are limited because only five to seven AZD1222 recipients were SARS-CoV-2 seropositive at baseline. CD4 TCRs associated with the vaccine covered the entire spike protein, and the dominant responses were in regions 160-218 and 743-854. After two AZD1222 doses, both the breadth and the depth of spike-specific TCRs were significantly higher than at day 0 and than in MenACWY recipients. Participants were mostly white British and included more females than males, and it was suggested by the authors that clonal diversity may have been underestimated.

Interpreted using the paper, the time point label stands for: about 28 days (+/-7) after the second vaccine dose. Because spike-specific TCR depth and breadth did not differ between the two schedules, AZD1222 recipients who got a second dose at roughly 4 weeks were pooled with those who got a second dose at roughly 12 weeks. The vaccinee samples were drawn from two UK trials, COV001 and COV002, one of which was a single-blind randomized controlled phase 2/3 trial testing AZD1222 (ChAdOx1 nCoV-19) in healthy adults. For TCRbeta chain sequencing, PBMC samples from trial participants were taken at day 0 and at day 28 after the second dose. The CDR3 regions of human TCRbeta chains were analyzed by immunosequencing. The paper's data handling went like this. Repertoire TCRs were checked for matches against a reference library of SARS-CoV-2-specific TCRs that had been generated using the MIRA antigen-specificity platform. Breadth was defined as the fraction of unique TCRs that were SARS-CoV-2-associated. Depth was defined as the fraction of total T cells that were SARS-CoV-2-associated. Using the MIRA data, every spike-specific TCR was mapped to the spike region that the TCR reacted to and assigned to either a CD4 or a CD8 class. Log10-transformed breadth and depth values were compared by one-way ANOVA with Sidak's multiple comparisons tests. The table comes from immuneACCESS by way of TCRdb, which keeps in-frame sequences with V and J called. Part of the clones is missing from these tables; in studies checked, under half for an unresolved V gene and the rest for unknown reasons. V and J calls and clone size are copied from that table; D and trimming were computed from the DNA. Here the sample has 43,000 or so clones; 80% to 95% occur a single time. Roughly two fifths of the sample is taken by the ten largest.

Regarding this clone: This clone's antigen is unknown. Base qualities were left out, and no much larger clone turns up one base away.

Sequenced material: peripheral blood, taken 28 days after the second AZD1222 dose. The source of this sequence is an adult who received the AZD1222 COVID-19 vaccine.

The CDR3 corresponds to CASRQGLDTQYF. Read as DNA, the sequence is TGTGCCAGCAGACAGGGCCTTGATACGCAGTATTTT. The chain couples TRBV6-5 to TRBJ2-3; a tentative D call is TRBD1 (6 bases match). The CDR3 goes from the cysteine to the phenylalanine over 12 residues. Only CDR3 DNA is held: 36 bases, read in frame from base 1. The germline V gene encodes CDR1 MNHEY and CDR2 SVGAGI. Cut back by 6 bases and 6 bases, the V and J ends lie 10 bases apart.